Below are 10 T cell receptor beta chains sequenced from a single sample in a study of blood T cell repertoires in COVID-19. Data came from immunoSEQ multiplex PCR; TCRdb stores just in-frame clones and leaves some out. This table holds 150,000 to 250,000 clones, around 80% found once. The sample consisted of peripheral blood. The source of these receptors is a human donor with acute or convalescent COVID-19. The donor label of this sample is uncertain.

This CDR3 is CAWSGGPAGGKLFF. The CDR3 coding sequence is TGTGCCTGGAGTGGAGGGCCGGCTGGAGGAAAACTGTTTTTT. V usage is TRBV30 and J usage is TRBJ1-4; D uncertain. CDR3 length equals 14 residues. Trimming stripped 1 base from V and 10 bases from J, with 16 bases between. Germline V lookup: CDR1 GTSNPN, CDR2 SVGIG (reference sequence).

V gene TRBV7-2 combines with J gene TRBJ2-1; 12 bases fit TRBD2. The CDR3 extends over 16 amino acids. The germline gives CDR1 SGHTA, CDR2 FQGNSA. J gave up 7 bases and V 4 bases, and 8 bases lay outside the gene matches. In DNA form, the CDR3 reads TGTGCCAGCAGCTACTCACTAGCGGGAGGTGCAAATGAGCAGTTCTTC. This encodes CASSYSLAGGANEQFF.

The rearrangement links TRBV5-1 to TRBJ1-1; the D gene is possibly TRBD1 (5 bases). This CDR3 contains 14 residues. Trimming stripped 4 bases from V and 4 bases from J, with 14 bases between. The germline V gene has CDR1 SGHRS and CDR2 YFSETQ. CDR3 in amino acids: CASSVDRPTTEAFF. CDR3 bases: TGCGCCAGCAGCGTTGACAGACCTACCACTGAAGCTTTCTTT. The entire variable domain, with the rest obtained from reference TRBV5-1 and TRBJ1-1, is as follows: KAGVTQTPRYLIKTRGQQVTLSCSPISGHRSVSWYQQTPGQGLQFLFEYFSETQRNKGNFPGRFSGRQFSNSRSEMNVSTLELGDSALYLCASSVDRPTTEAFFGQGTRLTVV.

This clone was found once. This chain joins TRBV6-5 and TRBJ1-6, with a possible D match to TRBD1 (6 bases). The germline V gene encodes CDR1 MNHEY and CDR2 SVGAGI. The CDR3 is 14 amino acids. Trimming pared 5 bases from V and 6 bases from J, leaving 11 bases between. CDR3 coding DNA: TGTGCCAGCAGTCAGAGGACAGCTAATTCACCCCTCCACTTT. Translated: CASSQRTANSPLHF.

The table lists this clone with a count of one. The chain has TRBV6-5 and TRBJ1-5, with unresolved D. Germline-derived CDR1 and CDR2 are MNHEY and SVGAGI. V lost 4 bases and J 2 bases, leaving 15 bases between the germline ends. There are 16 residues in the CDR3. CDR3 loop: CASSFRTPRGNQPQHF. The CDR3 nucleotides are TGTGCCAGCAGTTTCAGGACGCCGAGGGGCAATCAGCCCCAGCATTTT.

CDR3 sequence (DNA): TGTGCCAGCGGTACAGCTAACTATGGCTACACCTTC. It yields the protein CASGTANYGYTF. This chain links TRBV6-5 with TRBJ1-2; no clear D. Germline-derived CDR1 and CDR2 are MNHEY and SVGAGI. V gave up 8 bases and J gave up 0 bases, with 7 bases separating them. The CDR3 has 12 amino acids.

This chain links TRBV27 with TRBJ2-7; TRBD2 matches at 8 bases. The germline V gene has CDR1 MNHEY and CDR2 SMNVEV (reference sequence). The CDR3 has 14 residues. Unmatched junction bases numbered 9, after V lost 5 bases and J lost 6 bases. The CDR3 reads CASSPRGTRLEQYF. The CDR3 nucleotides read TGTGCCAGCAGTCCCCGGGGGACTAGACTCGAGCAGTACTTC.

The chain uses TRBV7-9 and TRBJ1-3, with 9 bases aligning to TRBD1. The CDR3 spans 15 residues. The V gene's germline CDR1 is SEHNR and CDR2 FQNEAQ (reference sequence). V lost 5 bases, J lost 5 bases, and 7 bases stayed unmatched. The DNA of the CDR3 is TGTGCCAGCAGCCCCTTGGGGACAGGGCGAAACACCATATATTTT. Translating gives CASSPLGTGRNTIYF.

The genes are TRBV30 and TRBJ1-4, with a weak D call TRBD1 (5 bases). CDR3 length: 15 residues. Germline CDR1 and CDR2: GTSNPN and SVGIG (reference sequence). Trimming took 5 bases from V and 0 from J, leaving 13 bases between them. CDR3 region: CAWANGHATNEKLFF. The CDR3 DNA reads as TGTGCCTGGGCAAACGGACACGCAACTAATGAAAAACTGTTTTTT.

This sequence joins TRBV20-1 and TRBJ2-7; 8 bases are shared with TRBD1. The V gene end was trimmed by 4 bases and the J gene end by 4 bases; junction bases not matched to a gene: 12. The germline V gene has CDR1 DFQATT and CDR2 SNEGSKA (reference sequence). This CDR3 comprises 15 residues. DNA of the CDR3: TGCAGTGCTATTGATCCCCGGACAGGGAGTTACGAGCAGTACTTC. It is translated as CSAIDPRTGSYEQYF.